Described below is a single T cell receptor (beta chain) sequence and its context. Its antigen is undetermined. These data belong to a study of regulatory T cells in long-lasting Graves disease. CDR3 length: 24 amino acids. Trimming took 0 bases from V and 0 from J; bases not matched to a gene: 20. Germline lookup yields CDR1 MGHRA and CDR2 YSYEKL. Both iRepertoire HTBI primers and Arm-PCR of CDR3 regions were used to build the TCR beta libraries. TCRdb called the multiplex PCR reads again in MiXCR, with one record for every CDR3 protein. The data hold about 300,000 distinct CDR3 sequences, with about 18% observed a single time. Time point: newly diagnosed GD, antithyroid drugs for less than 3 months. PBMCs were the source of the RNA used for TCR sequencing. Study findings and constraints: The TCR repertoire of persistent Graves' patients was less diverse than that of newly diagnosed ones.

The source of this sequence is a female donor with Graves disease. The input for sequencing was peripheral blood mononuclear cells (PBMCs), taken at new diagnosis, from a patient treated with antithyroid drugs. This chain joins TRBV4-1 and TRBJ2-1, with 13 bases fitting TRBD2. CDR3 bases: TGCGCCAGCAGCCAAGATCGGCTGACTAGCGGGAGGAACCACCAAATGAGCTCCTACAATGAGCAGTTCTTC. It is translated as CASSQDRLTSGRNHQMSSYNEQFF.